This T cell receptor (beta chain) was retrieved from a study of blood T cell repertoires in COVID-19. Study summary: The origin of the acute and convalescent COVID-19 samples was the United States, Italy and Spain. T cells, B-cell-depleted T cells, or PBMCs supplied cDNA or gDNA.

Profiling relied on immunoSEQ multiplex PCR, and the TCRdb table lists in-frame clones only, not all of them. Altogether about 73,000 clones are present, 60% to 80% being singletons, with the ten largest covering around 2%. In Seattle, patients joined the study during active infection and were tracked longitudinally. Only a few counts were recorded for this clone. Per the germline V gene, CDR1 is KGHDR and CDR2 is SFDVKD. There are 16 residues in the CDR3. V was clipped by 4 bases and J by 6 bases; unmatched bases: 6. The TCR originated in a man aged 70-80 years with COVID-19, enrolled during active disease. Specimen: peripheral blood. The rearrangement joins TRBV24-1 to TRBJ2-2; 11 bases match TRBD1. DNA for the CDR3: TGTGCCACCAGTGACCCCGGACAGGGGGCGTCCGGGGAGCTGTTTTTT. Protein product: CATSDPGQGASGELFF.